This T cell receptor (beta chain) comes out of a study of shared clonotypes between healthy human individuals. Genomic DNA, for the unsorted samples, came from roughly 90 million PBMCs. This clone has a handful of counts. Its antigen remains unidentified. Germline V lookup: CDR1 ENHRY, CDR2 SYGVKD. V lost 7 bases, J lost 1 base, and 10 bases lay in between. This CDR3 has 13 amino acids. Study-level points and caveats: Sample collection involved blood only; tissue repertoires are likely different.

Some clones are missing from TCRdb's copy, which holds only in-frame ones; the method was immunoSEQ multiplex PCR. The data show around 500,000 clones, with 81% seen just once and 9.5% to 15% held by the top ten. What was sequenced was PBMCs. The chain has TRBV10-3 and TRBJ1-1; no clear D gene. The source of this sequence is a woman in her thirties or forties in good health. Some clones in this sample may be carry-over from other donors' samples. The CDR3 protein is CAITVDANTEAFF. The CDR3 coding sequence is TGTGCCATCACCGTCGACGCGAACACTGAAGCTTTCTTT.